This T cell receptor beta chain is from a study of shared clonotypes between healthy human individuals. Overall study: Contributing individuals were two females and a few males aged 18 to 49.

V trimming: 1 base; J trimming: 7 bases; junction bases outside the gene matches: 14. This CDR3 comprises 18 residues. Germline V CDR1 and CDR2: MGHRA, YSYEKL. General study points: Large depth notwithstanding, sorted-subset sequencing proved incomplete by rarefaction.

Investigators spread the genomic DNA of each subset evenly over several immunoSEQ plates. Original analysis: ImmunoSEQ yielded junction-only sequences lacking quality scores, so filtering differed. Clones were read by immunoSEQ multiplex PCR, and TCRdb kept only the in-frame ones, dropping some. The DNA was the basis for D and trimming; V, J and clone size are from that table. The sample contains 730,000 or so clones, less than 80% of which appear only once. Turning to this clone: Its antigen remains unidentified.

The material sequenced was memory CD4+ T cells sorted from blood. Subset specified: CD45RA-negative fraction. The source is a woman in her twenties or thirties in good health. V usage is TRBV4-1 and J usage is TRBJ2-2; 8 nucleotides align to TRBD2. The CDR3 nucleotides are TGCGCCAGCAGCCAAGGAGGGGGTGGCGGGAGGTGGGGCGGGGAGCTGTTTTTT. Its protein is CASSQGGGGGRWGGELFF.